A single sample gave rise to the 30 T cell receptor beta chains below, sequenced in a study of beta chain features in type 1 diabetes. Study-level points and caveats: The study found moderately but significantly shorter TCRB CDR3s in all four CD4+ subsets of Type 1 diabetes patients.

The antigens of these receptors remain unknown. Every isolated RNA sample was fully reverse transcribed, so sequencing captured expressed TCRB transcripts. The repertoire was sequenced with immunoSEQ multiplex PCR; TCRdb's copy has only in-frame clones and lacks some. In the table there are hundreds of thousands of clones, about a tenth of which are singletons. Sequencing was performed on naive CD4+ T cells from blood. The receptors here all came from a man aged 30-40 years with type 1 diabetes.

This clone was seen a handful of times. Its ends do not fully match the called genes, so a read error is possible. The V gene is TRBV29-1, the J gene TRBJ2-4; perhaps TRBD1 as D (5 bases). Germline CDR1 reads SQVTM; CDR2 reads ANQGSEA. The CDR3 consists of 14 residues. The CDR3 region is CSVQDRLAKNIQYF. The CDR3 DNA follows: TGCAGCGTTCAAGACAGACTAGCCAAAAACATTCAGTACTTC.

This clone was counted only a few times. This chain links TRBV4-3 with TRBJ2-3; 7 bases are shared with TRBD2. The ends lost 0 bases at V and 6 bases at J; junction bases unmatched: 12. Looked up from germline, CDR1 is LGHNA and CDR2 is YSLEER. The CDR3 loop spans 17 amino acids. The CDR3 region is CASSQDPSGRGIDTQYF. Here the CDR3 DNA reads TGCGCCAGCAGCCAAGATCCCAGCGGGCGGGGGATTGATACGCAGTATTTT.

J is TRBJ2-7 and V is TRBV11-2, with a possible D match to TRBD1 (5 bases). The CDR3 contains 15 residues. V lost 6 bases and J lost 3, with 18 bases in between. Looked up from germline, CDR1 is SGHAT and CDR2 is FQNNGV. DNA for the CDR3: TGTGCCAGCAGAGTACAGGCCGGATACCTCTACGAGCAGTACTTC. Its protein product is CASRVQAGYLYEQYF. The variable domain in full, with the rest retrieved from reference TRBV11-2 and TRBJ2-7, is EAGVAQSPRYKIIEKRQSVAFWCNPISGHATLYWYQQILGQGPKLLIQFQNNGVVDDSQLPKDRFSAERLKGVDSTLKIQPAKLEDSAVYLCASRVQAGYLYEQYFGPGTRLTVT.

The genes are TRBV4-1 and TRBJ1-4, with 9 bases fitting TRBD1. This CDR3 comprises 14 residues. Trimming cost V 9 bases and J 7 bases; bases outside gene matches: 9. CDR1 MGHRA and CDR2 YSYEKL come from the germline V gene. The CDR3: CASETGTGSEKLFF. CDR3 DNA sequence: TGCGCCAGTGAGACCGGGACAGGGAGTGAAAAACTGTTTTTT.

The V call is TRBV29-1, the J call TRBJ1-2, with 7 bases matching TRBD1. Germline trimming cut 7 bases from V and 7 bases from J; bases unmatched to any gene: 15. Germline CDR1 is SQVTM and CDR2 is ANQGSEA. This CDR3 comprises 14 residues. The CDR3 loop is CSDTRDSISAGYTF. CDR3 DNA: TGCAGCGATACGAGGGACAGTATTTCAGCTGGCTACACCTTC.

The V and J genes are TRBV5-1 and TRBJ2-7; maybe TRBD2 (5 bases). With 0 bases removed from V and 3 bases from J, the gap between germline ends came to 7 bases. The CDR3 sequence is 13 residues long. The germline V gene has CDR1 SGHRS and CDR2 YFSETQ. CDR3 DNA sequence: TGCGCCAGCAGCTTGGGGGAGCTCTACGAGCAGTACTTC. Amino acid sequence: CASSLGELYEQYF.

This rearrangement joins TRBV28 to TRBJ2-5; 7 nucleotides match TRBD1. The V gene's germline CDR1 is MDHEN and CDR2 SYDVKM. The ends lost 6 bases at V and 5 bases at J; junction bases unmatched: 12. The CDR3 has 15 residues. CDR3 coding DNA: TGTGCCAGCAGACCCTGGGACAGCCGCACGGAGACCCAGTACTTC. Translating gives CASRPWDSRTETQYF. The full variable domain, in which reference TRBV28 and TRBJ2-5 provide the parts outside the CDR3, is DVKVTQSSRYLVKRTGEKVFLECVQDMDHENMFWYRQDPGLGLRLIYFSYDVKMKEKGDIPEGYSVSREKKERFSLILESASTNQTSMYLCASRPWDSRTETQYFGPGTRLLVL.

The genes are TRBV15 and TRBJ2-5; possibly TRBD1 for D (6 bases). In germline, CDR1 is LNHNV, CDR2 YYDKDF (reference sequence). Trimming left V 5 bases short and J 4 bases short, with 8 bases between. The CDR3 sequence is 12 residues long. The CDR3 DNA reads TGTGCCACCAGCGTAGGGGGAGAGACCCAGTACTTC. Its translation is CATSVGGETQYF.

This clone has just a few counts. This chain links TRBV6-1 with TRBJ1-1; D is unresolved. With 8 bases removed from V and 2 bases from J, the gap between germline ends came to 15 bases. From germline, CDR1 is MNHNS and CDR2 SASEGT. The CDR3 length is 14 residues. The CDR3 DNA sequence: TGTGCCAGCTCCTGGCGTGGGAGAAACACTGAAGCTTTCTTT. This sequence encodes CASSWRGRNTEAFF.

This clone was seen just once. This sequence joins TRBV6-5 and TRBJ1-5; no reliable D call. The germline V gene encodes CDR1 MNHEY and CDR2 SVGAGI. The CDR3 length is 13 residues. The V end was cut by 0 bases, the J end by 8 bases, with 8 bases between. The CDR3 sequence is CASSYSVGEPQHF. In DNA form, the CDR3 reads TGTGCCAGCAGTTACTCGGTCGGGGAGCCCCAGCATTTT.

There are a few counts of this clone. This rearrangement joins TRBV6-1 to TRBJ1-1, with 7 bases fitting TRBD1. This CDR3 has 15 residues. CDR1 is MNHNS and CDR2 is SASEGT in the germline V gene. The ends lost 5 bases at V and 7 bases at J; junction bases unmatched: 13. Here the CDR3 DNA reads TGTGCCAGCAGTCCAATACTACAGGGGAGTGGTGAAGCTTTCTTT. Translating it yields CASSPILQGSGEAFF.

A note on this clone: Germline and junction disagree at one end, which may indicate a read error. The same CDR3 is also encoded by other DNA sequences in this sample. The V and J genes are TRBV7-7 and TRBJ2-5; TRBD1 is a possible D gene (5 bases). This CDR3 has 13 amino acids. Germline V gives CDR1 SSHAT, CDR2 FNYEAQ (reference sequence). CDR3 region: CASSLDSQETQYF. The DNA of the CDR3 is TGTGCTAGCAGCCTCGACAGCCAAGAGACCCAGTACTTC.

This clone was counted a few times. The chain uses TRBV4-3 and TRBJ1-5, with D unclear. The V end was cut by 0 bases, the J end by 7 bases, with 7 bases between. This CDR3 is built from 13 residues. CDR1 and CDR2 from the germline V gene are LGHNA and YSLEER. CDR3 residues: CASSQDHIQPQHF. DNA for the CDR3: TGCGCCAGCAGCCAAGATCACATACAGCCCCAGCATTTT.

This clone was observed a handful of times. J is TRBJ2-7 and V is TRBV9; no reliable D call. Germline CDR1 is SGDLS and CDR2 is YYNGEE. Trimming pared 3 bases from V and 0 bases from J, leaving 13 bases between. The CDR3 has 15 amino acids. The CDR3 DNA sequence: TGTGCCAGCAGCGGAATGGCGGCCGACTCCTACGAGCAGTACTTC. This encodes CASSGMAADSYEQYF. Full variable domain (rest looked up from reference TRBV9 and TRBJ2-7): DSGVTQTPKHLITATGQRVTLRCSPRSGDLSVYWYQQSLDQGLQFLIQYYNGEERAKGNILERFSAQQFPDLHSELNLSSLELGDSALYFCASSGMAADSYEQYFGPGTRLTVT.

This clone has only a few counts. The chain joins TRBV18 to TRBJ2-2; weak D call: TRBD2 (6 bases). Trimming cost V 6 bases and J 3 bases, with 8 bases left between them. The germline CDR1 and CDR2 sequences are KGHSH and LQKENI. The CDR3 has 13 amino acids. CDR3 bases: TGTGCCAGCTCGGGACTCTACACCGGGGAGCTGTTTTTT. Translated, it gives CASSGLYTGELFF.

This clone was observed a few times. The J gene is TRBJ2-7, the V gene TRBV25-1; D unresolved. Germline V gene lookup returns CDR1 MGHDK and CDR2 SYGVNS. Trimming took 4 bases from V and 7 from J, leaving 14 bases between them. There are 13 residues in the CDR3. The CDR3, as DNA: TGTGCCAGCAGTGGGAGCGTTGACGGGGAGCAGTACTTC. It specifies CASSGSVDGEQYF.

This rearrangement joins TRBV2 to TRBJ2-5, with D perhaps TRBD1 (5 bases). Between the trimmed V and J ends, which lost 8 bases and 0 bases, there was a span of 7 bases. Looked up from germline, CDR1 is SNHLY and CDR2 is FYNNEI. This CDR3 is 12 amino acids long. CDR3 residues: CASQGNQETQYF. CDR3 nucleotide sequence: TGTGCCAGCCAGGGCAACCAAGAGACCCAGTACTTC.

This clone was seen more than once but under ten times. The J gene is TRBJ2-4, the V gene TRBV4-2; 14 positions agree with TRBD2. The CDR3 spans 19 residues. The germline CDR1 and CDR2 sequences are LGHNA and YNFKEQ. V was pared by 2 bases and J by 1 base, with 7 bases of the junction left unmatched. The CDR3 region is CASSQTGLAGADAKNIQYF. The CDR3 DNA follows: TGTGCCAGCAGCCAAACGGGACTAGCGGGGGCGGACGCCAAAAACATTCAGTACTTC.

This clone was counted a few times. The rearrangement uses TRBV7-3 and TRBJ1-1; tentatively, D is TRBD1 (5 bases). Per germline, CDR1 SGHTA and CDR2 FQGTGA. Trimming took off 0 bases at V and 3 bases at J, with 17 bases between the two ends. The CDR3 length is 17 residues. This CDR3 is CASSLTEGVSGDTEAFF. The DNA for the CDR3 is TGTGCCAGCAGCTTAACGGAAGGGGTCTCGGGCGACACTGAAGCTTTCTTT.

Only a few counts were recorded for this clone. This chain joins TRBV7-2 and TRBJ2-3, with TRBD2 identical over 13 bases. The V gene's germline CDR1 is SGHTA and CDR2 FQGNSA. The trim removed 6 bases at V and 4 bases at J, leaving 4 bases unmatched. This CDR3 comprises 15 residues. As DNA, the CDR3 is TGTGCCAGCAGACTAGCGGGGGGGTCGTCAGATACGCAGTATTTT. Its translation is CASRLAGGSSDTQYF.

This clone has more than one count but fewer than ten. This chain links TRBV28 with TRBJ2-3; TRBD1 aligns across 8 bases. The length of the CDR3 is 15 residues. V shed 1 base and J 1 base; nucleotides not matched to a gene: 1. The germline V gene has CDR1 MDHEN and CDR2 SYDVKM. Here the CDR3 reads CASSLLDRGTDTQYF. Written as DNA, the CDR3 is TGTGCCAGCAGTTTATTGGACAGGGGCACAGATACGCAGTATTTT.

This clone appeared a few times. V is TRBV2 and J is TRBJ1-5; the D gene is possibly TRBD1 (6 bases). With 0 bases removed from V and 3 bases from J, the gap between germline ends came to 12 bases. Germline V gene data show CDR1 as SNHLY and CDR2 as FYNNEI. The CDR3 has 16 amino acids. CDR3 in amino acids: CASSEARTVFNQPQHF. CDR3 nucleotide sequence: TGTGCCAGCAGTGAAGCCAGGACAGTGTTCAATCAGCCCCAGCATTTT.

This clone was detected a few times. The rearrangement joins TRBV2 to TRBJ1-5, with D possibly matching TRBD1 (6 bases). The germline gives CDR1 SNHLY, CDR2 FYNNEI. The V and J ends lost 6 bases and 5 bases respectively, with 23 bases between them. CDR3 length: 17 residues. CDR3 DNA sequence: TGTGCCAGCAGCACTGAACCTGGGCAGGGGAGGGATCAGCCCCAGCATTTT. Its translation is CASSTEPGQGRDQPQHF.

The chain employs TRBV28 and TRBJ2-5; D is uncertain. V dropped 4 bases and J dropped 7 bases, with 7 bases sitting between them. Germline loops: CDR1 MDHEN, CDR2 SYDVKM. The CDR3 has 11 amino acids. The CDR3 region is CASSSVVTQYF. CDR3 sequence (DNA): TGTGCCAGCAGTTCGGTTGTGACCCAGTACTTC.

This clone was observed a handful of times. The chain is built from TRBV5-1 and TRBJ2-3; the D gene is possibly TRBD2 (6 bases). Germline V CDR1 and CDR2: SGHRS, YFSETQ. Deletions cut 4 bases from V and 0 bases from J, with 12 bases between. This CDR3 is 15 amino acids long. CDR3 sequence reads: CASSPVGGSTDTQYF. The CDR3 bases are TGCGCCAGCAGCCCCGTTGGGGGGAGCACAGATACGCAGTATTTT.

The chain combines TRBV30 with TRBJ2-7; 8 bases fit TRBD2. V gave up 7 bases and J gave up 5 bases; unmatched junction bases: 7. CDR3 length: 12 residues. Germline V gene data show CDR1 as GTSNPN and CDR2 as SVGIG (reference sequence). The DNA for the CDR3 is TGTGCCTCCAGCCGGGGGGGGCACGAGCAGTACTTC. Its translation: CASSRGGHEQYF. Together with reference TRBV30 and TRBJ2-7, the CDR3 gives the full variable domain: SQTIHQWPATLVQPVGSPLSLECTVEGTSNPNLYWYRQAAGRGLQLLFYSVGIGQISSEVPQNLSASRPQDRQFILSSKKLLLSDSGFYLCASSRGGHEQYFGPGTRLTVT.

The V gene is TRBV9, the J gene TRBJ2-2; unclear D gene. From germline, CDR1 is SGDLS and CDR2 YYNGEE. This CDR3 has 13 residues. With 3 bases removed from V and 4 bases from J, the gap between germline ends came to 7 bases. CDR3 in DNA: TGTGCCAGCAGCGCCTCGAGCACCGGGGAGCTGTTTTTT. This gives the protein CASSASSTGELFF.

V usage is TRBV7-9 and J usage is TRBJ2-7; possibly TRBD2 for D (6 bases). V was cut by 4 bases and J by 4 bases, with 11 bases left in between. This CDR3 region has 13 residues. In germline, CDR1 is SEHNR, CDR2 FQNEAQ (reference sequence). Here the CDR3 reads CASSSGGVYEQYF. The CDR3 nucleotides read TGTGCCAGCAGCTCCGGGGGAGTTTACGAGCAGTACTTC.

The chain's CDR3 is CASSSEGYQPQHF. The CDR3 DNA follows: TGTGCCAGCAGCTCTGAGGGTTATCAGCCCCAGCATTTT. The J gene is TRBJ1-5, the V gene TRBV7-9; D is unresolved. This CDR3 has 13 residues. Trimming stripped 4 bases from V and 5 bases from J, with 9 bases between. Germline values: CDR1 SEHNR, CDR2 FQNEAQ (reference sequence).

This clone was counted a few times. The J gene is TRBJ2-2, the V gene TRBV7-2, with D uncertain. V was clipped by 5 bases and J by 7 bases, with 8 bases between them. The CDR3 is made up of 12 amino acids. Per germline, CDR1 SGHTA and CDR2 FQGNSA. For the CDR3, the DNA is TGTGCCAGCAGCCCCTTCGTCGGGGAGCTGTTTTTT. It yields the protein CASSPFVGELFF.